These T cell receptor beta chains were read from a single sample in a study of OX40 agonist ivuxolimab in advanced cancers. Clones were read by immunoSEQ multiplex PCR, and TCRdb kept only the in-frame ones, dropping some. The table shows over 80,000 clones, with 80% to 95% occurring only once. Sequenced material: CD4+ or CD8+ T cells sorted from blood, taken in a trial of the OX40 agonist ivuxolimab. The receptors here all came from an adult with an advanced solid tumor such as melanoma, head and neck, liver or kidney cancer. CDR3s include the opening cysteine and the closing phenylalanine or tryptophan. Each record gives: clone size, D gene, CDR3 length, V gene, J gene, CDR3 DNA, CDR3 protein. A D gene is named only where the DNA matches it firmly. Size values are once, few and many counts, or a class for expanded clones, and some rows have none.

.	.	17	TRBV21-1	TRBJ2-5	TGTGCCAGCAGCAAAGGGTTTAGGACAGGGGGTAAGGAGACCCAGTACTTC	CASSKGFRTGGKETQYF
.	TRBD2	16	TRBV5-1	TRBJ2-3	TGCGCCAGCAGCTTTATCACTAGCGGAAGCACAGATACGCAGTATTTT	CASSFITSGSTDTQYF
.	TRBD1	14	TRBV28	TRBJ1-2	TGTGCCAGCAGTGCGTACAGGGGTTTCTCTGGCTACACCTTC	CASSAYRGFSGYTF
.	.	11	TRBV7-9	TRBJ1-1	TGTGCCAGCACCCCAAACGCTGAAGCTTTCTTT	CASTPNAEAFF
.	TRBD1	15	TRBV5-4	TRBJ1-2	TGTGCCAGCAGCACAAGAACAGGGGGTAACTATGGCTACACCTTC	CASSTRTGGNYGYTF
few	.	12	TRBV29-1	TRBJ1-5	TGCAGCGTTGGAGTTAGCAATCAGCCCCAGCATTTT	CSVGVSNQPQHF
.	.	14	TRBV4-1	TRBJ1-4	TGCGCCAGCAGCCCCCAAGAGTTCGATGAAAAACTGTTTTTT	CASSPQEFDEKLFF
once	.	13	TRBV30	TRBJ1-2	TGTGCCTGCAATAGGGGATTAAACTATGGCTACACCTTC	CACNRGLNYGYTF
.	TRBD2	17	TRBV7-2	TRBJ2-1	TGTGCCAGCAGCTTAGTGGGGGCGGGAGGGCCTTACAATGAGCAGTTCTTC	CASSLVGAGGPYNEQFF
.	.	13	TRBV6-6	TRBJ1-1	TGTGCCAGCAGTTACACCCCGGAGGGTGAAGCTTTCTTT	CASSYTPEGEAFF
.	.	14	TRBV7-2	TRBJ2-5	TGTGCCAGCAGTAGGACAGCTAACCAAGAGACCCAGTACTTC	CASSRTANQETQYF
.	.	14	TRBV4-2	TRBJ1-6	TGTGCCAGCAGCCAAAAGGGGATGGGTTCACCCCTCCACTTT	CASSQKGMGSPLHF
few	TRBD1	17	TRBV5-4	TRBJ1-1	TGTGCCAGCAGCAAAGGTGGGACAGGGGGCGAGAACACTGAAGCTTTCTTT	CASSKGGTGGENTEAFF
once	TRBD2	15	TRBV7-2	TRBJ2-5	TGTGCCAGCAGACGAGTCCTAGCGGGAGTGGAGACCCAGTACTTC	CASRRVLAGVETQYF
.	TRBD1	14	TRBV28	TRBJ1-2	TGTGCCAGCAGTCTATCAGGGGGCTTCTATGGCTACACCTTC	CASSLSGGFYGYTF
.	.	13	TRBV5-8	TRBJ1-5	TGTGCCAGCAGCTTGGTCGGCAATCAGCCCCAGCATTTT	CASSLVGNQPQHF
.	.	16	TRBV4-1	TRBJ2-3	TGCGCCAGCAGCCAAGGGGATTACCTAAATACAGATACGCAGTATTTT	CASSQGDYLNTDTQYF
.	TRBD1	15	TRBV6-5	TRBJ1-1	TGTGCCAGCAGTTACACCCAGGGGGCCAGGTATGAAGCTTTCTTT	CASSYTQGARYEAFF
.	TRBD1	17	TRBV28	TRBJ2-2	TGTGCCAGCAGCTGGGGCGGGACAGGACGGAACACCGGGGAGCTGTTTTTT	CASSWGGTGRNTGELFF
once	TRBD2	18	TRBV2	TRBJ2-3	TGTGCCAGCAGTAAGGGAGCGGTCCCACGGGGGGGCACAGATACGCAGTATTTT	CASSKGAVPRGGTDTQYF
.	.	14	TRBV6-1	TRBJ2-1	TGTGCCAGCAGGGTACGCAGGGAGGACAATGAGCAGTTCTTC	CASRVRREDNEQFF
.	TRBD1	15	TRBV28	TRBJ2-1	TGTGCCAGCAGTGCGCCGGGACAGGTCATGGGGGAGCAGTTCTTC	CASSAPGQVMGEQFF